A selection of T cell receptor beta chains follows, all from one sample in a study of blood T cell repertoires in COVID-19. Profiling relied on immunoSEQ multiplex PCR, and the TCRdb table lists in-frame clones only, not all of them. The profile shows 170,000 or so clones, just over 85% of them singletons. Sequencing was carried out using peripheral blood. The source of these receptors is a man aged 50-59 years with active or convalescent COVID-19. Both conserved end residues are part of each CDR3. D genes are given only for firm matches. The size of a clone is reported for some rows only, either as once, few or many, or as a class for expanded clones.

cdr3_nt	cdr3_aa	d_call	clone_size	v_call	j_call
TGTGCCATCAGTGACGAGGTACATCAGCCCCAGCATTTT	CAISDEVHQPQHF	.	.	TRBV10-3	TRBJ1-5
TGTGCCAGCAGTCCGGGACACTTACCAGATACGCAGTATTTT	CASSPGHLPDTQYF	.	once	TRBV28	TRBJ2-3
TGTGCCAGCAGCTTAGCGGCAGATCATCAGCCCCAGCATTTT	CASSLAADHQPQHF	.	.	TRBV7-9	TRBJ1-5
TGTGCCAGCAGCCAGTTATCTACTGAAGCTTTCTTT	CASSQLSTEAFF	.	few	TRBV3-1/TRBV3-2	TRBJ1-1
TGTGCCAGCTCACCAGAGGACAGGGGTACCCTCCACTTT	CASSPEDRGTLHF	TRBD1	.	TRBV18	TRBJ1-6
TGTGCCAGCAGCGCCGAGTCCGGGACTAGCGGGAGTTATACGCAGTATTTT	CASSAESGTSGSYTQYF	TRBD2	.	TRBV3-1/TRBV3-2	TRBJ2-3
TGTGCCAGCAGCTTAGAAGGGGGTGAAGCTTTCTTT	CASSLEGGEAFF	.	.	TRBV11-3	TRBJ1-1
TGCAGTGCTGGGACTTTCAATGAGCAGTTCTTC	CSAGTFNEQFF	.	.	TRBV20-1	TRBJ2-1
TGTGCCAGTAGGGTGGCCGCAACTAATGAAAAACTGTTTTTT	CASRVAATNEKLFF	.	once	TRBV19	TRBJ1-4
TGTGCCAGCAGGGGAGGTTTCGTCTATGGCTACACCTTC	CASRGGFVYGYTF	.	.	TRBV9	TRBJ1-2
TGTGCCAGCAGTTTCCAGCGAAGAAATCAGCCCCAGCATTTT	CASSFQRRNQPQHF	.	.	TRBV28	TRBJ1-5
TGCGCCAGCAGCTTGGGCGGAGTGAACACCGGGGAGCTGTTTTTT	CASSLGGVNTGELFF	.	.	TRBV5-1	TRBJ2-2
TGCGCCAGCACAAGTGCACGGGGGAACAGTCCAGTGGGCCAGTACTTC	CASTSARGNSPVGQYF	.	.	TRBV5-1	TRBJ2-5
TGTGCCAGCAGTGAAGTAGGAACTACTGGAAACACCATATATTTT	CASSEVGTTGNTIYF	.	.	TRBV6-1	TRBJ1-3
TGTGCCAGCAGGATAACAGGGGATTATTCACCCCTCCACTTT	CASRITGDYSPLHF	TRBD1	.	TRBV6-5	TRBJ1-6
TGCGCCAGCAGCTTGGGCCAAGCTAGCAATCAGCCCCAGCATTTT	CASSLGQASNQPQHF	.	.	TRBV5-1	TRBJ1-5
TGCGCCAGCAGCCCTCACGGGGTTAACAATGAGCAGTTCTTC	CASSPHGVNNEQFF	.	.	TRBV4-1	TRBJ2-1
TGTGCCACCATTCGCCGGGACACCTATCAGCCCCAGCATTTT	CATIRRDTYQPQHF	.	once	TRBV28	TRBJ1-5
TGTGCCAGCAGTGAATCAGGGTTATCCTACAATGAGCAGTTCTTC	CASSESGLSYNEQFF	.	.	TRBV6-1	TRBJ2-1
TGTGCCAGCAGCGACCCAGGGCAACCTGAAGCTTTCTTT	CASSDPGQPEAFF	.	.	TRBV7-9	TRBJ1-1
TGTGCCAGTAGTAAATTACATTTACCTGAAGCTTTCTTT	CASSKLHLPEAFF	.	.	TRBV19	TRBJ1-1
TGTGCCAGCAGTTACGCGGACAGGGGGCGTTGGAACTATGGCTACACCTTC	CASSYADRGRWNYGYTF	TRBD1	.	TRBV6-2/TRBV6-3	TRBJ1-2
TGTGCCAGTAGTACGCTAGGGACAGAACCCTACAATGAGCAGTTCTTC	CASSTLGTEPYNEQFF	TRBD1	.	TRBV19	TRBJ2-1
TGTGCCAGCAGCCCAAGGGCAGGGGAGACCCAGTACTTC	CASSPRAGETQYF	.	.	TRBV12-3/TRBV12-4	TRBJ2-5
TGTGCCAGCAGCCAAGAATACAGAGCCTCTGGAAACACCATATATTTT	CASSQEYRASGNTIYF	.	.	TRBV14	TRBJ1-3
TGTGCCAGCAGTCTGGGGGGACGAAACTACGAGCAGTACTTC	CASSLGGRNYEQYF	.	.	TRBV28	TRBJ2-7
TGTGCCAGCAGCCCCGGGACAGCTCAAGAGACCCAGTACTTC	CASSPGTAQETQYF	TRBD1	.	TRBV6-2/TRBV6-3	TRBJ2-5
TGTGCCAGCGGGACAGGGGTCGGGGAGCTGTTTTTT	CASGTGVGELFF	TRBD1	.	TRBV7-3	TRBJ2-2
TGTGCCAGCAACAGGGGGAATGAGCAGTTCTTC	CASNRGNEQFF	TRBD1	.	TRBV27	TRBJ2-1
TGTGCCAGCAGCCCCCAGCCGGGACTAGCGGGAGTGAAGTACTTC	CASSPQPGLAGVKYF	TRBD2	.	TRBV7-2	TRBJ2-7
TGTGCCAGCAGCATCGCCTATTTCTCCTACGAGCAGTACTTC	CASSIAYFSYEQYF	.	.	TRBV21-1	TRBJ2-7
TGTGCCAGCAGCTTTGACGTGGAGTCTGAAGCTTTCTTT	CASSFDVESEAFF	.	.	TRBV7-2	TRBJ1-1
TGTGCCAGCAGCTTAGATTTCGGGCCAAGGGGTGAGCAGTTCTTC	CASSLDFGPRGEQFF	.	.	TRBV7-6	TRBJ2-1